This record looks at one T cell receptor (beta chain) sequence and its context. The data were taken from a study of control samples from healthy donors and cancer patients. TCRdb's table, derived via immunoSEQ multiplex PCR, lists solely in-frame clones and lacks some. The sample carries around 89,000 clones, approximately 82% recorded once. The CDR3 covers 14 residues. The V and J ends lost 8 bases and 3 bases, in that order; junction bases with no gene match: 4. Germline V gene data show CDR1 as WNHNN and CDR2 as SYGVQD (reference sequence). Sequences were obtained from blood. The receptor was derived from a woman aged 55-75 years in good health. The chain couples TRBV10-1 to TRBJ2-3, with 11 bases fitting TRBD2. CDR3 region: CASPLAGGTDTQYF. The CDR3 nucleotides are TGCGCCAGCCCGCTAGCGGGAGGAACAGATACGCAGTATTTT.